Listed here are 17 T cell receptor beta chains from one sample, sequenced in a study of blood T cell repertoires in COVID-19. Produced via immunoSEQ multiplex PCR; TCRdb's table is partial and in-frame only. The sample includes a few hundred thousand clones, 85% to 90% seen only once; the top ten take 4% to 5.5%. Specimen: PBMCs or T cells enriched from blood (not recorded which). The receptors stem from a young woman with acute COVID-19.

The chain employs TRBV10-3 and TRBJ2-1; TRBD2 matches 11 bases. The CDR3 sequence is 15 residues long. Germline values: CDR1 ENHRY, CDR2 SYGVKD. J was trimmed by 7 bases and V by 2 bases; bases with no gene match: 4. The CDR3 reads CAISEATSGRNEQFF. In DNA, the CDR3 is TGTGCCATCAGTGAGGCCACTAGCGGGAGAAATGAGCAGTTCTTC.

The gene calls are TRBV30 and TRBJ2-1, with TRBD2 identical over 10 bases. The CDR3 consists of 15 residues. CDR1 is GTSNPN, CDR2 SVGIG, per germline (reference sequence). Losses at the gene ends were 2 bases for V and 2 bases for J; bases not matched to a gene: 3. The CDR3 sequence: CAWSPGTSAYNEQFF. The DNA for the CDR3 is TGTGCCTGGAGTCCCGGGACTAGCGCCTACAATGAGCAGTTCTTC.

V and J are TRBV9 and TRBJ2-5; tentatively, D is TRBD1 (5 bases). V was clipped by 4 bases and J by 1 base, with 14 bases between them. The CDR3 loop spans 15 amino acids. Looked up from germline, CDR1 is SGDLS and CDR2 is YYNGEE. The CDR3: CASSPPGHGQETQYF. Written as DNA, the CDR3 is TGTGCCAGCAGCCCCCCAGGGCATGGCCAAGAGACCCAGTACTTC.

This clone turned up a few times. This chain uses TRBV28 with TRBJ1-1; no clear D. The CDR3 is made up of 17 amino acids. Trimming stripped 1 base from V and 1 base from J, with 16 bases between. The germline V gene encodes CDR1 MDHEN and CDR2 SYDVKM. The CDR3 nucleotides read TGTGCCAGCAGTTTATTAGTTTCGGGTAGAGGGAACACTGAAGCTTTCTTT. Translating it yields CASSLLVSGRGNTEAFF.

This chain joins TRBV29-1 and TRBJ2-1; D call uncertain. The germline V gene has CDR1 SQVTM and CDR2 ANQGSEA. This CDR3 region has 8 residues. The CDR3, as DNA: TGCAGGCGGTATCGACAGTTCTTC. Protein: CRRYRQFF.

By share, this clone counts as medium-sized. The V and J genes are TRBV2 and TRBJ2-7; D unclear. Germline V lookup: CDR1 SNHLY, CDR2 FYNNEI. V gave up 2 bases and J gave up 1 base, with 12 bases separating them. This CDR3 region has 15 residues. The CDR3: CASSERSAGSYEQYF. CDR3 nucleotides: TGTGCCAGCAGTGAACGTTCAGCAGGATCCTACGAGCAGTACTTC.

The J gene is TRBJ2-1, the V gene TRBV3-1 (or the pseudogene TRBV3-2); D is uncertain. Germline loops: CDR1 LGHDT, CDR2 YNNKEL (reference sequence). The V and J ends lost 3 bases and 0 bases respectively, with 9 bases between them. CDR3 length equals 15 residues. This CDR3 reads CASSHFASSYNEQFF. CDR3 coding DNA: TGTGCCAGCAGCCACTTCGCTAGCTCCTACAATGAGCAGTTCTTC.

The chain couples TRBV5-6 to TRBJ2-7, with a weak D call TRBD2 (6 bases). Germline lookup yields CDR1 SGHDT and CDR2 YYEEEE. The germline V and J ends were trimmed by 4 bases and 2 bases, with 16 bases remaining between them. The CDR3 sequence is 15 residues long. The CDR3 DNA follows: TGTGCCAGCAGCCCAGGCGGGGCCCCCGCCTACGAGCAGTACTTC. It encodes CASSPGGAPAYEQYF.

CDR3 loop: CATKRSALYGYTF. The CDR3 bases are TGTGCCACCAAGAGGTCAGCACTCTATGGCTACACCTTC. The gene calls are TRBV19 and TRBJ1-2; D remains unclear. Germline V CDR1 and CDR2: LNHDA, SQIVND (reference sequence). V was clipped by 10 bases and J by 4 bases, with 16 bases between them. This CDR3 is 13 amino acids long.

The chain uses TRBV4-1 and TRBJ2-1; 7 bases agree with TRBD2. The CDR3 sequence is 17 residues long. Germline V CDR1 and CDR2: MGHRA, YSYEKL. Trimming at V came to 0 bases and at J to 5 bases, leaving 10 bases not matched to a gene. The CDR3, as DNA: TGCGCCAGCAGCCAAGATCGGAGAGGCGGGAGTGACAATGAGCAGTTCTTC. Protein product: CASSQDRRGGSDNEQFF.

The table lists this clone with a count of one. The chain uses TRBV27 and TRBJ2-5, with 9 nucleotides matching TRBD2. Germline V gives CDR1 MNHEY, CDR2 SMNVEV (reference sequence). The CDR3 contains 15 residues. Trimming removed 2 bases from V and 1 base from J; junction bases left unmatched: 2. In DNA form, the CDR3 reads TGTGCCAGCAGTTTAGGTAGCGGGGGCCAAGAGACCCAGTACTTC. Protein product: CASSLGSGGQETQYF.

This clone was counted a few times. This sequence joins TRBV11-2 and TRBJ2-7, with D unresolved. Germline lookup yields CDR1 SGHAT and CDR2 FQNNGV. The V gene lost 1 base and the J gene lost 4 bases, with 17 bases spanning the gap. The CDR3 sequence is 16 residues long. CDR3: CASSLGASGQSYEQYF. CDR3 coding DNA: TGTGCCAGCAGCTTAGGGGCCTCCGGTCAGTCATACGAGCAGTACTTC.

The chain employs TRBV5-1 and TRBJ1-2; TRBD1 aligns across 8 bases. The length of the CDR3 is 16 residues. The V gene's germline CDR1 is SGHRS and CDR2 YFSETQ. J lost 4 bases, V lost 0 bases, and 8 bases had no gene match. The CDR3 reads CASSLGRGQGGYGYTF. DNA of the CDR3: TGCGCCAGCAGCTTGGGGCGCGGACAGGGAGGCTATGGCTACACCTTC.

The J gene is TRBJ2-6, the V gene TRBV5-1; possibly TRBD1 for D (5 bases). Looked up from germline, CDR1 is SGHRS and CDR2 is YFSETQ. Trimming removed 7 bases at V and 7 bases at J, with 15 bases between. The CDR3 spans 14 residues. Written as DNA, the CDR3 is TGCGCCAGCCGATCTCAGGGATATGCCAACGTCCTGACTTTC. Residues: CASRSQGYANVLTF.

V usage is TRBV3-1 (or the pseudogene TRBV3-2) and J usage is TRBJ2-7; 7 bases align to TRBD1. This CDR3 contains 12 residues. Germline V gene lookup returns CDR1 LGHDT and CDR2 YNNKEL (reference sequence). The V and J ends lost 5 bases and 3 bases, in that order; junction bases with no gene match: 1. CDR3 protein: CASSSGGYEQYF. DNA of the CDR3: TGTGCCAGCAGCTCAGGGGGCTACGAGCAGTACTTC.

The V call is TRBV10-3, the J call TRBJ2-1; D perhaps matches TRBD2 (6 bases). Trimming removed 4 bases from V and 9 bases from J, with 10 bases in between. In germline, CDR1 is ENHRY, CDR2 SYGVKD. The length of the CDR3 is 12 residues. CDR3 sequence reads: CAISGGGAEQFF. The CDR3 DNA reads as TGTGCCATCAGTGGGGGCGGGGCTGAGCAGTTCTTC.

As to this clone: The junction departs from the called germline gene at one end, perhaps through a read error. The CDR3 spells CASSFNRQGVVF. As DNA, the CDR3 is TGTGCCAGCAGCTTTAACAGACAGGGGGTTGTCTTC. The chain has TRBV5-6 and TRBJ2-7; 9 nucleotides match TRBD1. CDR1 and CDR2 (germline): SGHDT, YYEEEE. The CDR3 is made up of 12 amino acids.